The 11 T cell receptor beta chains below were found in one sample sequenced in a study of T cells in Graves' hyperthyroidism and ophthalmopathy. TCR beta CDR3 region amplification was performed from RNA transcripts. With the HTBI primer set, the TCR CDR3 went through a first round of RT-PCR. TCRdb reprocessed the multiplex PCR reads via MiXCR and lists one record per CDR3 protein. The data show some 300,000 distinct CDR3 sequences, roughly 19% seen once. Sequenced input: blood. The receptor source for this set is a man aged 45-60 years with Graves' ophthalmopathy.

This clonotype was seen at least ten times. The chain carries TRBV30 and TRBJ1-4; TRBD1 matches 10 bases. CDR3 size: 14 residues. Germline V gives CDR1 GTSNPN, CDR2 SVGIG (reference sequence). V gave up 5 bases and J gave up 6 bases; unmatched junction bases: 6. CDR3 protein: CAWSSGTGDEKLFF. CDR3 nucleotides: TGTGCCTGGTCGTCCGGGACAGGGGATGAAAAACTGTTTTTT.

CDR3 sequence reads: CASSLYNTGELFF. The DNA for the CDR3 is TGTGCCAGCAGTTTATATAACACCGGGGAGCTGTTTTTT. This chain links TRBV12-3 or TRBV12-4 with TRBJ2-2; D remains ambiguous. Between the trimmed V and J ends, which lost 2 bases and 2 bases, there was a span of 3 bases. The CDR3 consists of 13 residues.

This chain connects TRBV24-1 to TRBJ2-2; 7 bases fit TRBD1. V shed 1 base, J shed 4 bases, and the junction held 5 bases outside the gene matches. Germline loops: CDR1 KGHDR, CDR2 SFDVKD. The CDR3 extends over 16 amino acids. The CDR3 nucleotides are TGTGCCACCAGTGATTTCTTCCGGGACAGCACCGGGGAGCTGTTTTTT. This gives the protein CATSDFFRDSTGELFF.

This clonotype showed up many times. The chain recombines TRBV28 with TRBJ2-7; D is undetermined. Germline CDR1 reads MDHEN; CDR2 reads SYDVKM. V was trimmed by 2 bases and J by 3 bases, leaving 5 bases between them. The CDR3 extends over 12 amino acids. The DNA for the CDR3 is TGTGCCAGCAGTTTAAAGGGCTACGAGCAGTACTTC. Its protein product is CASSLKGYEQYF.

About this clonotype: A clone one base away is much larger, so this may be a read error. This chain links TRBV11-1 with TRBJ2-5; D is perhaps TRBD1 (6 bases). The CDR3 extends over 14 amino acids. Germline V lookup: CDR1 SGHAT, CDR2 FQDESV (reference sequence). The CDR3 nucleotides read TGTGCCAGCAGCTTGATTTCGGGACAAGAGACCCAGCACTTC. The encoded protein is CASSLISGQETQHF.

This clonotype was counted ten times or more. This chain uses TRBV30 with TRBJ2-1; D is ambiguous. The germline V and J ends were trimmed by 2 bases and 12 bases, with 14 bases remaining between them. CDR1 is GTSNPN and CDR2 is SVGIG in the germline V gene (reference sequence). The CDR3 has 12 residues. The CDR3 DNA is TGTGCCTGGAGTCCCTCATATACGCGGCAGTTCTTC. Protein: CAWSPSYTRQFF.

This clonotype was seen only a few times. The rearrangement links TRBV27 to TRBJ2-2, with 8 bases identical to TRBD1. There are 16 residues in the CDR3. The germline V gene encodes CDR1 MNHEY and CDR2 SMNVEV (reference sequence). V dropped 6 bases and J dropped 8; count of bases not matched to a gene: 14. In nucleotides, the CDR3 is TGTGCCAGCAGAACGACAGGGGTTATGACTTCTGGGGAGCTGTTTTTT. Protein product: CASRTTGVMTSGELFF.

In its sample, this clonotype was seen a few times. The rearrangement joins TRBV28 to TRBJ2-1; D not resolved. Trimming left V 2 bases short and J 6 bases short, with 5 bases between. This CDR3 has 12 residues. The V gene's germline CDR1 is MDHEN and CDR2 SYDVKM. CDR3 nucleotide sequence: TGTGCCAGCAGTTTAATAGTCAATGAGCAGTTCTTC. This gives the protein CASSLIVNEQFF.

Note on this clonotype: A much larger clone is a single base away; this may be a read error. The rearrangement joins TRBV13 to TRBJ2-7, with D possibly being TRBD1 (6 bases). The CDR3 length is 15 residues. Germline assignment: CDR1 PRHDT and CDR2 FYEKMQ (reference sequence). V shed 2 bases and J shed 5 bases, with 16 bases lying between them. The CDR3 DNA reads TGTGCCAGCAGCTTAAACAGGGTGCTTGGGGACGAGCAGTACTTC. Protein sequence: CASSLNRVLGDEQYF.

At least ten counts were recorded for this clonotype. This chain links TRBV20-1 with TRBJ2-5; 8 bases fit TRBD1. Trimming cost V 3 bases and J 2 bases; bases outside gene matches: 8. CDR3 length equals 15 residues. CDR1 and CDR2 (germline): DFQATT, SNEGSKA (reference sequence). The CDR3 sequence is CSARADGTGQETQYF. In DNA, the CDR3 is TGCAGTGCTAGGGCTGATGGGACAGGTCAAGAGACCCAGTACTTC.

J is TRBJ2-1 and V is TRBV20-1, with 7 bases fitting TRBD2. J was trimmed by 2 bases and V by 3 bases; bases with no gene match: 7. From germline, CDR1 is DFQATT and CDR2 SNEGSKA (reference sequence). CDR3 length equals 15 residues. The CDR3 is CSARTEAGPYNEQFF. The CDR3 DNA follows: TGCAGTGCTAGGACCGAAGCGGGACCCTACAATGAGCAGTTCTTC.